One sample yielded the 8 T cell receptor beta chains listed below, sequenced in a study of regulatory T cells in long-lasting Graves disease. Documented time point: newly diagnosed GD, antithyroid drugs for less than 3 months. The TCR library was prepared using RNA isolated from PBMCs. Library construction for TCR beta used iRepertoire HTBI primers and Arm-PCR of CDR3 regions. TCRdb reprocessed the multiplex PCR reads via MiXCR and lists one record per CDR3 protein. The sample holds 350,000 to 450,000 distinct CDR3 sequences; over 9.5% are singletons and the top ten take around 18%. These sequences were also reported in another study, on T cells in Graves' hyperthyroidism and ophthalmopathy.

Sequenced here: peripheral blood mononuclear cells (PBMCs), sampled at new diagnosis, from a patient treated with antithyroid drugs. All receptors come from a woman under 30 with Graves disease.

This clonotype has at least ten counts. V is TRBV12-5 and J is TRBJ1-1, with D maybe TRBD1 (5 bases). Germline V gene sequence: CDR1 LGHNT, CDR2 FRNRAP. The CDR3 has 16 amino acids. Deletions cut 3 bases from V and 1 base from J, with 15 bases between. This CDR3 reads CASGLRWGRGNTEAFF. The CDR3 nucleotides are TGTGCTAGTGGTTTAAGGTGGGGCCGGGGGAACACTGAAGCTTTCTTT.

This clonotype was recorded many times. The chain uses TRBV6-1 and TRBJ1-5; TRBD1 matches 9 bases. CDR3 length: 16 residues. Germline CDR1 reads MNHNS; CDR2 reads SASEGT. Trimming at V came to 6 bases and at J to 4 bases, leaving 10 bases not matched to a gene. CDR3 DNA: TGTGCCAGCAGGGACCGCGACAGGGGGGTTAATCAGCCCCAGCATTTT. It specifies CASRDRDRGVNQPQHF.

This clonotype was detected a few times. V and J are TRBV5-1 and TRBJ2-5, with D possibly TRBD1 on 7 matching bases. Germline lookup yields CDR1 SGHRS and CDR2 YFSETQ. The CDR3 spans 17 residues. The V end was cut by 0 bases, the J end by 2 bases, with 17 bases between. The DNA of the CDR3 is TGCGCCAGCAGCTTGGTATGGAGGGGGCGTTGGCAAGAGACCCAGTACTTC. Translated: CASSLVWRGRWQETQYF.

The V gene is TRBV30, the J gene TRBJ2-6; the match to TRBD1 covers 7 bases. The V segment lost 3 bases and the J segment 1 base; nucleotides outside the gene matches: 3. The CDR3 runs to 15 residues. The germline gives CDR1 GTSNPN, CDR2 SVGIG (reference sequence). This CDR3 is CAWSETGSGANVLTF. The DNA for the CDR3 is TGTGCCTGGAGCGAGACAGGGTCTGGGGCCAACGTCCTGACTTTC.

This clonotype came up many times. The V call is TRBV12-3 or TRBV12-4, the J call TRBJ1-5; D call uncertain. This CDR3 comprises 11 residues. V dropped 4 bases and J dropped 7 bases, with 5 bases sitting between them. The CDR3 sequence: CASSSGQPQHF. Here the CDR3 DNA reads TGTGCCAGCAGTTCGGGACAGCCCCAGCATTTT.

This clonotype has a handful of counts. The chain employs TRBV3-1 and TRBJ2-2; D may be TRBD1 (5 bases). CDR1 and CDR2 from the germline V gene are LGHDT and YNNKEL (reference sequence). The CDR3 is made up of 13 amino acids. V was shortened by 4 bases and J by 5 bases, with 8 bases between the two germline ends. The CDR3 bases are TGTGCCAGCAGCCGGAAGGGGACCGGGGAGCTGTTTTTT. This codes for CASSRKGTGELFF.

This clonotype has a count of ten or more. The genes are TRBV10-3 and TRBJ1-2; D remains ambiguous. CDR1 is ENHRY and CDR2 is SYGVKD in the germline V gene. The V and J ends lost 10 bases and 4 bases respectively, with 7 bases between them. The CDR3 spans 10 residues. The CDR3, as DNA: TGTGCCACCAGGTCCTATGGCTACACCTTC. It codes for CATRSYGYTF.

This clonotype appeared many times. V gene TRBV15 combines with J gene TRBJ1-1; D is unclear. Trimming pared 3 bases from V and 8 bases from J, leaving 13 bases between. This CDR3 region has 13 residues. Per the germline V gene, CDR1 is LNHNV and CDR2 is YYDKDF (reference sequence). In nucleotides, the CDR3 is TGTGCCACCAGCAGCTACGCTCCCACAGAAGCTTTCTTT. It yields the protein CATSSYAPTEAFF.